This TCR beta chain was recorded in a study of blood T cell repertoires in COVID-19. Study at large: Collection of acute and convalescent COVID-19 samples took place in the United States, Italy and Spain.

The germline V gene has CDR1 MNHEY and CDR2 SVGEGT. Trimming cost V 2 bases and J 7 bases, with 11 bases left between them. The CDR3 has 14 residues. Using immunoSEQ multiplex PCR, the repertoire was profiled, and TCRdb retains in-frame clones only, with some absent. The sample records under 85,000 clones, approximately 83% being singletons. This TCR was sampled from a human donor in a cohort sampled during active COVID-19. The specimen sequenced was peripheral blood. The chain employs TRBV6-2 or TRBV6-3 and TRBJ1-4; D perhaps matches TRBD1 (5 bases). CDR3 in amino acids: CASSYRDSPEKLFF. The CDR3 bases are TGTGCCAGCAGTTACCGCGACAGCCCTGAAAAACTGTTTTTT.